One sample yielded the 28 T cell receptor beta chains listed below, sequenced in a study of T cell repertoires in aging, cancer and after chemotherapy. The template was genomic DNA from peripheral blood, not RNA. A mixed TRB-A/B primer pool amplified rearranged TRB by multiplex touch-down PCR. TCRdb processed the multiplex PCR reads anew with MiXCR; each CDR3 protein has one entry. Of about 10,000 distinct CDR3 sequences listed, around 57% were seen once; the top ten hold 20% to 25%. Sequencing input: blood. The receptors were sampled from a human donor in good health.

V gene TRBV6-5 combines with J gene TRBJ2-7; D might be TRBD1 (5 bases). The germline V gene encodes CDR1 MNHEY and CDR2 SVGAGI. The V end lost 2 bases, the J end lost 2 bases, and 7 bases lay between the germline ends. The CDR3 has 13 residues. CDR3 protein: CASSYDSPYEQYF. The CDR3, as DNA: TGTGCCAGCAGTTACGACAGTCCCTACGAGCAGTACTTC.

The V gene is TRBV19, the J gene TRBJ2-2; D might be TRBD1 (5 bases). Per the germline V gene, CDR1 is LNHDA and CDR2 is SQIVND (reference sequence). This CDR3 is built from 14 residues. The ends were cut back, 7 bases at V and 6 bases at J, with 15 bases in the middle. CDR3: CASKSTGSAGELFF. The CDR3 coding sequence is TGTGCCAGTAAATCTACAGGATCAGCCGGGGAGCTGTTTTTT.

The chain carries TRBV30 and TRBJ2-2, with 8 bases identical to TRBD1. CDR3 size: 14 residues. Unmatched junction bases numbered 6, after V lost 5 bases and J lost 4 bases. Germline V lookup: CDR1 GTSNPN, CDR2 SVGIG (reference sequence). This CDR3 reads CAWLDRVPTGELFF. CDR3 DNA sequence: TGTGCCTGGCTGGACAGGGTTCCCACCGGGGAGCTGTTTTTT.

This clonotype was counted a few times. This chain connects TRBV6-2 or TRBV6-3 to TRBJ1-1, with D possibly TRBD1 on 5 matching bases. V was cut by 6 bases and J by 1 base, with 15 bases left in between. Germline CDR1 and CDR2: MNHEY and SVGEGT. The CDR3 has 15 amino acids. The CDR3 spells CASSWGIGRNTEAFF. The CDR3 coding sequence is TGTGCCAGCAGCTGGGGGATAGGGCGGAACACTGAAGCTTTCTTT.

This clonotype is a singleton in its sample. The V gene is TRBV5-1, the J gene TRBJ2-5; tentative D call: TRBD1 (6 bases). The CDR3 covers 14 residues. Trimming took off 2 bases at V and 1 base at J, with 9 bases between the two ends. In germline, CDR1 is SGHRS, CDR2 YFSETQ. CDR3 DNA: TGCGCCAGCAGCTTAAGACAGGCCCAAGAGACCCAGTACTTC. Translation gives CASSLRQAQETQYF.

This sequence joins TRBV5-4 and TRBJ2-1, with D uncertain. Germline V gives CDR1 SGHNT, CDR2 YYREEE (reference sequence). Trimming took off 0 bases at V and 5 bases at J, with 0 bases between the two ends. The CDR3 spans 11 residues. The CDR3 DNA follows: TGTGCCAGCAGCTTGGACAATGAGCAGTTCTTC. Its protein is CASSLDNEQFF.

CDR3 sequence reads: CASTRGTGELFF. CDR3 DNA sequence: TGTGCCAGTACCAGAGGGACCGGGGAGCTGTTTTTT. The chain has TRBV19 and TRBJ2-2, with TRBD2 as a possible D gene (5 bases). The CDR3 has 12 amino acids. CDR1 LNHDA and CDR2 SQIVND come from the germline V gene (reference sequence). V lost 7 bases and J lost 5, with 8 bases in between. The full variable domain, in which reference TRBV19 and TRBJ2-2 provide the parts outside the CDR3, is DGGITQSPKYLFRKEGQNVTLSCEQNLNHDAMYWYRQDPGQGLRLIYYSQIVNDFQKGDIAEGYSVSREKKESFPLTVTSAQKNPTAFYLCASTRGTGELFFGEGSRLTVL.

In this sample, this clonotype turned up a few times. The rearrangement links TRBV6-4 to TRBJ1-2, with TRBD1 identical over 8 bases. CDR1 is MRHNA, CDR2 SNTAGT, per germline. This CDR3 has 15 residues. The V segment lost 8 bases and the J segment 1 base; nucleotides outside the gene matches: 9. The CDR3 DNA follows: TGTGCCAGCTCGACAGGGGCGATGGGTAACTATGGCTACACCTTC. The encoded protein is CASSTGAMGNYGYTF.

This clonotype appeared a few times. CDR3 DNA: TGTGCCAGTAGTTCGAGGACAGGGACGGTACCTCAGCCCCAGCATTTT. Translating gives CASSSRTGTVPQPQHF. The chain combines TRBV19 with TRBJ1-5; 8 nucleotides align to TRBD1. This CDR3 has 16 amino acids. Germline-derived CDR1 and CDR2 are LNHDA and SQIVND (reference sequence). With 5 bases clipped from V and 6 bases from J, the junction kept 12 bases outside the gene matches.

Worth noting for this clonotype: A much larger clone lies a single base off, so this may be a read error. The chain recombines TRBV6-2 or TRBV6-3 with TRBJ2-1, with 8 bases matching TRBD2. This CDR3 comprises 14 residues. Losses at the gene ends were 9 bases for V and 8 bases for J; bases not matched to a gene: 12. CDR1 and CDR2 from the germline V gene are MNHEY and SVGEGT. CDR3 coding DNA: TGTGCCAGAAGTGGTGGGACTAGTAGCCATGAGCAGTTCTTC. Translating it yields CARSGGTSSHEQFF.

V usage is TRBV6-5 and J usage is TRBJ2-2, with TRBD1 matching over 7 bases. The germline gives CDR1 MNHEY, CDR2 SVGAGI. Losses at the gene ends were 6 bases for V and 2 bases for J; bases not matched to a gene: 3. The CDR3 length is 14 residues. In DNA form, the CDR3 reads TGTGCCAGCAGCGGACAGGAAAACACCGGGGAGCTGTTTTTT. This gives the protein CASSGQENTGELFF.

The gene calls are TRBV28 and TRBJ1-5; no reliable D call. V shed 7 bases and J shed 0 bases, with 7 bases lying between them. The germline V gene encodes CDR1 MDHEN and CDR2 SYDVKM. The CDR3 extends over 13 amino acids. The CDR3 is CASNVGSNQPQHF. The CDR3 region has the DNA TGTGCCAGCAATGTAGGTAGCAATCAGCCCCAGCATTTT.

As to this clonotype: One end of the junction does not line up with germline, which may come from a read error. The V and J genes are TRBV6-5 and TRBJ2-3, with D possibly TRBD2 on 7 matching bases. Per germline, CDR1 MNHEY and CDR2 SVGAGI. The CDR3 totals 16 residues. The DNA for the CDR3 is TGTGCCAGCAGTGACTCGAGGGGGGGGTCCACAGATACGCAGTATTTT. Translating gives CASSDSRGGSTDTQYF.

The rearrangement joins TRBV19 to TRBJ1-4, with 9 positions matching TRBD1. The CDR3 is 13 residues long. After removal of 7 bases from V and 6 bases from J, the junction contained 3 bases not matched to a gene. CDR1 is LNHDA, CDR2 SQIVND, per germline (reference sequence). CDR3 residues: CASKDRGHEKLFF. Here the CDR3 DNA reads TGTGCCAGTAAGGACAGGGGCCATGAAAAACTGTTTTTT.

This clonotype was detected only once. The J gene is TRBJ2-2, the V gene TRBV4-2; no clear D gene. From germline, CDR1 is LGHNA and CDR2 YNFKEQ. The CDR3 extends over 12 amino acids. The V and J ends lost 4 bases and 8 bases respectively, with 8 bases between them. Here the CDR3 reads CASSPVWGELFF. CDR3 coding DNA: TGTGCCAGCAGCCCCGTTTGGGGGGAGCTGTTTTTT.

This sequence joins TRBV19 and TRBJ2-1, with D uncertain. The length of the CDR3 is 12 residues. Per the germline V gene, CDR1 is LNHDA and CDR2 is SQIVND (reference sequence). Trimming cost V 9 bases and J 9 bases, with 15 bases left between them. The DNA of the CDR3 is TGTGCCAGCCAAAAACAAAGAGGTGAGCAGTTCTTC. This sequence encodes CASQKQRGEQFF. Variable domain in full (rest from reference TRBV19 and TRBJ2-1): DGGITQSPKYLFRKEGQNVTLSCEQNLNHDAMYWYRQDPGQGLRLIYYSQIVNDFQKGDIAEGYSVSREKKESFPLTVTSAQKNPTAFYLCASQKQRGEQFFGPGTRLTVL.

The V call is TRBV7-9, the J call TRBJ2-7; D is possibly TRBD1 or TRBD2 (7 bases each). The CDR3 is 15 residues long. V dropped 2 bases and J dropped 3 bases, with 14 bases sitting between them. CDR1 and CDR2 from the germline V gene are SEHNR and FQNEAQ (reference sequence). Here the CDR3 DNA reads TGTGCCAGCAGCTTATCCCAGGGGGGGAACTACGAGCAGTACTTC. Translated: CASSLSQGGNYEQYF.

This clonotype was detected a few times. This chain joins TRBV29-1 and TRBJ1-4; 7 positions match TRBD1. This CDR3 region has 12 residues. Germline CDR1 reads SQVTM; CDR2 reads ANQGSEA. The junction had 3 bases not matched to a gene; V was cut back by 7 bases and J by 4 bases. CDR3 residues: CSGRQGNEKLFF. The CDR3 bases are TGCAGCGGCCGACAGGGTAATGAAAAACTGTTTTTT.

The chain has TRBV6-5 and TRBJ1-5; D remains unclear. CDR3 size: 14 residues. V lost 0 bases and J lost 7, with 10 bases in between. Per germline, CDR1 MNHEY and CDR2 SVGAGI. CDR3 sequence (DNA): TGTGCCAGCAGTTACTCGGGCAGCCAGCAGCCCCAGCATTTT. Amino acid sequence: CASSYSGSQQPQHF.

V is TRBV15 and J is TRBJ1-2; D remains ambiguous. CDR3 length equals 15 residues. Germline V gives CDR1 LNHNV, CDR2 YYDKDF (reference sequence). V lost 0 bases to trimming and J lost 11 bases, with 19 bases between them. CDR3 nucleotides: TGTGCCACCAGCAGAGAAAGCGGATATGAGCTCGGGTACACCTTC. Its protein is CATSRESGYELGYTF. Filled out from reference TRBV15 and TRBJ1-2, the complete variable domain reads DAMVIQNPRYQVTQFGKPVTLSCSQTLNHNVMYWYQQKSSQAPKLLFHYYDKDFNNEADTPDNFQSRRPNTSFCFLDIRSPGLGDTAMYLCATSRESGYELGYTFGSGTRLTVV.

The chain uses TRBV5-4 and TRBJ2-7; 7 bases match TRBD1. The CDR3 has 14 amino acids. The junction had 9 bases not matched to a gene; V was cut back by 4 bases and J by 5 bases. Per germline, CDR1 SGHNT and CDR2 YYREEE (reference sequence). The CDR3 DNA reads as TGTGCCAGCAGCCATCCGGACAGGCTTCACGAGCAGTACTTC. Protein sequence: CASSHPDRLHEQYF. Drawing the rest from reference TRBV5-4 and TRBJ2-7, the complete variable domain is ETGVTQSPTHLIKTRGQQVTLRCSSQSGHNTVSWYQQALGQGPQFIFQYYREEENGRGNFPPRFSGLQFPNYSSELNVNALELDDSALYLCASSHPDRLHEQYFGPGTRLTVT.

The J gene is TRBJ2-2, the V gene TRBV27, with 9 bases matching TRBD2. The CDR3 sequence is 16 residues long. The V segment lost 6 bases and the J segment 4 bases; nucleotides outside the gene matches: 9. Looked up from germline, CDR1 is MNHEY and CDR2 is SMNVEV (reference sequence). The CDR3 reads CASSRPGTSSTGELFF. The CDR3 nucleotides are TGTGCCAGCAGCCGACCTGGGACTAGCAGCACCGGGGAGCTGTTTTTT.

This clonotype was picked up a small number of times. The DNA for the CDR3 is TGTGCCAGCAGCTTCCCCCGCGGAGGGGTAAATGAGCAGTTCTTC. Encoded protein: CASSFPRGGVNEQFF. J is TRBJ2-1 and V is TRBV5-6, with D possibly being TRBD2 (6 bases). V was clipped by 2 bases and J by 7 bases, with 16 bases between them. This CDR3 spans 15 amino acids. The germline V gene encodes CDR1 SGHDT and CDR2 YYEEEE.

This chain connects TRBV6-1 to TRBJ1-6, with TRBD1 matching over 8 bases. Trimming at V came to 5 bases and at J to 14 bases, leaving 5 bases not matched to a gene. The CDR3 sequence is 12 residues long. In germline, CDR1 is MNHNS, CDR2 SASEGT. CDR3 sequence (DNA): TGTGCCAGCAGTCCACGACAGGGGACCCTCCACTTT. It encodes CASSPRQGTLHF.

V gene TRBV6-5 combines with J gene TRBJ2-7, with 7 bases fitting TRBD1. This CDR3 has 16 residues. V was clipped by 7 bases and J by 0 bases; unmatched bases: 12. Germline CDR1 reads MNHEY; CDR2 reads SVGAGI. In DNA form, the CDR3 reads TGTGCCAGCATTAGATCGATAGCAGGGGGCTCCTACGAGCAGTACTTC. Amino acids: CASIRSIAGGSYEQYF.

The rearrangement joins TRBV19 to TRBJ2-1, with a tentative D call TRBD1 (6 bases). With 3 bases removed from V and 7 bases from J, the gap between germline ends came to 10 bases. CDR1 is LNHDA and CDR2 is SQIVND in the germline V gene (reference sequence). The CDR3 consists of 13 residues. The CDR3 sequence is CASSMAQGNEQFF. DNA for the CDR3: TGTGCCAGTAGTATGGCGCAGGGGAATGAGCAGTTCTTC. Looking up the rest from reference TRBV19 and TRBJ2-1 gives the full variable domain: DGGITQSPKYLFRKEGQNVTLSCEQNLNHDAMYWYRQDPGQGLRLIYYSQIVNDFQKGDIAEGYSVSREKKESFPLTVTSAQKNPTAFYLCASSMAQGNEQFFGPGTRLTVL.

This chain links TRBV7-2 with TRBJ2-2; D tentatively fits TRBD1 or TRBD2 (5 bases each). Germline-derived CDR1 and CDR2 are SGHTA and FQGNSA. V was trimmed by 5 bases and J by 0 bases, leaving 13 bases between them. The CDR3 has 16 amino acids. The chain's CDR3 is CASSKTGTTNTGELFF. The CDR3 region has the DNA TGTGCCAGCAGCAAAACCGGGACCACGAACACCGGGGAGCTGTTTTTT.

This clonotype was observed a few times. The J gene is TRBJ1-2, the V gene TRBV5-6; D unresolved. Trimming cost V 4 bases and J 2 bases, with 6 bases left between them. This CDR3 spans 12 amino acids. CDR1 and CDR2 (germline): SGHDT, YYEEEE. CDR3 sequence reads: CASSIKNYGYTF. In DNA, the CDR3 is TGTGCCAGCAGCATTAAGAACTATGGCTACACCTTC.